This T cell receptor (beta chain) emerged from a study of human T cells and chemical hapten exposure. Study context: Sensitization involved placing 2% DPC onto an approximately 2 cm by approximately 2 cm region of upper inner arm skin. Whole-study results and caveats: Each of the donors had alopecia, so their immune responses may not resemble those of healthy people.

Described time point: patch test 2, 6 weeks after DPC sensitization. The treatment: therapeutic diphenylcyclopropenone sensitization with weekly scalp DPC. A few counts support this clonotype. Its specificity is unknown. TCRdb reprocessed the RACE reads with MiXCR, giving one entry per CDR3 protein. This sample yields roughly 92,000 distinct CDR3 sequences, of which more than 9.5% are seen a single time; more than 3% belongs to the top ten. Unmatched junction bases numbered 4, after V lost 5 bases and J lost 4 bases. This CDR3 is 14 amino acids long. CDR1 and CDR2 from the germline V gene are DFQATT and SNEGSKA (reference sequence).

V gene TRBV20-1 combines with J gene TRBJ2-2, with TRBD1 identical over 10 bases. The sample in question was whole blood, obtained in connection with sensitization to the hapten diphenylcyclopropenone (DPC). This TCR came from a woman in her thirties or forties with alopecia areata. Some clones in this sample may be carry-over from other donors' samples. The CDR3 spells CSAARTGGTGELFF. The CDR3 coding sequence is TGCAGTGCTGCAAGGACAGGGGGCACCGGGGAGCTGTTTTTT.